This T cell receptor (beta chain) was recovered during a study of CD8 T cells in Susac syndrome. V lost 3 bases and J 3 bases, leaving 7 bases between the germline ends. There are 13 residues in the CDR3. General study results and limits: Regarding the TCR sequencing and HLA analysis, the study admitted that a relatively small number of individuals were involved.

RNA was extracted with the RNeasy kit, and a quantity of roughly 0.5 to 1 ug was reverse transcribed using random hexamers. By means of immunoSEQ multiplex PCR, TCR beta CDR3 spanning 54 Vbeta and 13 Jbeta underwent amplification. TCRdb fed the immunoSEQ multiplex PCR reads into MiXCR, producing one record per CDR3 protein. The repertoire consists of about 300,000 distinct CDR3 sequences, with about 92% occurring once and the leading ten covering about 0.07%. Remarks on this clonotype: Its antigen is still unknown.

The receptor's source is a human donor with multiple sclerosis. Sequencing used CD4+ T cells from PBMCs. The chain recombines TRBV12-3 or TRBV12-4 with TRBJ2-3; D remains unclear. For the CDR3, the DNA is TGTGCCAGCAGTTTCCACCCGACAGATACGCAGTATTTT. This encodes CASSFHPTDTQYF.